The rows below give T cell receptor beta chains drawn from one sample of a study of blood T cell repertoires in COVID-19. TCRdb's table, derived via immunoSEQ multiplex PCR, lists solely in-frame clones and lacks some. This sample carries 160,000 or so clones, approximately 84% of them seen once, and the ten largest clones take about 6%. Sequencing was performed on PBMCs or T cells enriched from blood (not recorded which). The receptors were gathered from a woman aged 40 to 50 with acute COVID-19. The CDR3 runs from the conserved cysteine through the conserved F or W. Fields, in order: D gene, J gene, clone size, V gene, CDR3 DNA, CDR3 protein. A D gene is named only where the DNA matches it firmly. Size values are once, few and many counts, or a class for expanded clones, and some rows have none.

>NA|TRBJ1-1|NA|TRBV7-2
TGTGCCAGCAGCTTAGCACAAAGGGGAAGGGTCGCTGAAGCTTTCTTT
CASSLAQRGRVAEAFF
>NA|TRBJ2-2|NA|TRBV25-1
TGTGCCAGCAGTGAACCCCCGGGACACTCCACCGGGGAGCTGTTTTTT
CASSEPPGHSTGELFF
>TRBD1|TRBJ2-2|NA|TRBV19
TGTGCCAGTAGTGACAGGGGGCTCACCGGGGAGCTGTTTTTT
CASSDRGLTGELFF
>NA|TRBJ2-6|once|TRBV5-1
TGCGCCAGCCGGGACACCAGATCTGGGGCCAACGTCCTGACTTTC
CASRDTRSGANVLTF
>NA|TRBJ1-6|many|TRBV4-1
TGCGCCAGCAGTCACAGGGTTCTCGACAATTCACCCCTCCACTTT
CASSHRVLDNSPLHF
>NA|TRBJ1-1|NA|TRBV5-1
TGCGCCAGCAGCTTGCTAGCCAGGGAGGGCACTGAAGCTTTCTTT
CASSLLAREGTEAFF
>NA|TRBJ2-2|NA|TRBV5-1
TGCGCCAGCCGGCGGTCCCCGAATCCCGGGGAGCTGTTTTTT
CASRRSPNPGELFF
>TRBD1|TRBJ1-2|few|TRBV5-1
TGCGCCAGCAGATCTGGGACAGACAACTATGGCTACACCTTC
CASRSGTDNYGYTF
>TRBD2|TRBJ2-1|NA|TRBV5-1
TGCGCCAGCTCCTGGACTAGCGGGATATACAATGAGCAGTTCTTC
CASSWTSGIYNEQFF
>NA|TRBJ1-2|NA|TRBV11-3
TGTGCCAGCAGCTTAGGCCCAGGAAGCGGCTACACCTTC
CASSLGPGSGYTF
>TRBD2|TRBJ2-5|NA|TRBV5-8
TGTGCCAGCAGCACCGGGAGGGCACAATATCAAGAGACCCAGTACTTC
CASSTGRAQYQETQYF
>NA|TRBJ1-2|few|TRBV3-1/TRBV3-2
TGTGCCAGCAGCCATCCCCCGGGACTTGGCTATGGCTACACCTTC
CASSHPPGLGYGYTF
>TRBD1|TRBJ1-4|NA|TRBV12-5
TGTGCTAGTGGTTTGCTTACTTTAACAGGGGGACAGAAACTGTTTTTT
CASGLLTLTGGQKLFF
>TRBD2|TRBJ2-7|NA|TRBV11-3
TGTGCCAGCAGCTCTGGACTAGCGGGAGACCTCGAGCAGTACTTC
CASSSGLAGDLEQYF
>NA|TRBJ2-1|NA|TRBV21-1
TGTGCCAGCACCAACAGGCTAGCGGGAGCAGTAGGTTTTCGTGATGAGCAGTTCTTC
CASTNRLAGAVGFRDEQFF
>TRBD1|TRBJ1-2|few|TRBV19
TGTGCCAGTAGTATACCGGGACAGGGATTGAGGAATGGCTACACCTTC
CASSIPGQGLRNGYTF
>NA|TRBJ2-2|NA|TRBV2
TGTGCCAGCAGGGACGGGATCCTGACCACCGGGGAGCTGTTTTTT
CASRDGILTTGELFF
>TRBD2|TRBJ2-7|NA|TRBV5-1
TGCGCCAGCCTCACTCAGGCGGGGGGGACTCAAGGGACAGACTTATACGAGCAGTACTTC
CASLTQAGGTQGTDLYEQYF
>TRBD2|TRBJ2-1|NA|TRBV9
TGTGCCAGCAGCGTCTGGACTAGCGGGAGTAATGAGCAGTTCTTC
CASSVWTSGSNEQFF
>NA|TRBJ2-5|NA|TRBV5-1
TGCGCCAGCAGCTTGGGAGAGCAGGCCCAGTACTTC
CASSLGEQAQYF
>NA|TRBJ1-2|NA|TRBV6-5
TGTGCCAGCAGACCTACTCTGGGGGCGGTCTATGGCTACACCTTC
CASRPTLGAVYGYTF
>NA|TRBJ2-6|NA|TRBV12-3/TRBV12-4
TGTGCCAGCATGCGTACTCCGGCCAACGTCCTGACTTTC
CASMRTPANVLTF
>TRBD2|TRBJ2-1|NA|TRBV5-4
TGTGCCAGCAGCTTGAAGATTAGCGGGAGCGGCGATGAGCAGTTCTTC
CASSLKISGSGDEQFF
>NA|TRBJ2-5|NA|TRBV2
TGTGCCAGCAGTGAACTGGACAGTCTAATGAGTCTGGAGACCCAGTACTTC
CASSELDSLMSLETQYF
>NA|TRBJ2-3|many|TRBV19
TGTGCCAGTAGTTTCAGGGAGGATTTCACAGATACGCAGTATTTT
CASSFREDFTDTQYF
>TRBD2|TRBJ2-1|NA|TRBV7-8
TGTGCCAGCAGCTCGGTTATGGTGGGCGGGAGCTTCGACAATGAGCAGTTCTTC
CASSSVMVGGSFDNEQFF
>TRBD2|TRBJ2-1|NA|TRBV5-1
TGCGCCAGCAGCTTACTAGCGGGAAGTAAGAATGAGCAGTTCTTC
CASSLLAGSKNEQFF
>NA|TRBJ1-2|NA|TRBV23-1
TGCGCCAGCAGTCAACGGACAGATGAGGTGATATCGTGCTATGGCTACACCTTC
CASSQRTDEVISCYGYTF
>NA|TRBJ2-1|NA|TRBV25-1
TGTGCCAGCAGTTCCAGGGGGGAGAGCTCCTACAATGAGCAGTTCTTC
CASSSRGESSYNEQFF
>TRBD2|TRBJ2-1|NA|TRBV4-2
TGTGCCAGCAGCCAAGAGACTAGCGGGAGTATCTATGAGCAGTTCTTC
CASSQETSGSIYEQFF
>NA|TRBJ2-4|NA|TRBV19
TGTGCCAGTAGTATAGAAGAGAACATTCAGTACTTC
CASSIEENIQYF
>NA|TRBJ2-1|NA|TRBV5-1
TGCGCCAGCAGCTTGCTAGCTTCCTACAATGAGCAGTTCTTC
CASSLLASYNEQFF
>NA|TRBJ2-3|NA|TRBV11-2
TGTGCCAGCAGCTTAAGAGCGGCTAGCGCTACAGATACGCAGTATTTT
CASSLRAASATDTQYF
>NA|TRBJ2-5|NA|TRBV2
TGTGCCAGCACTGGGGACGCGGGGCGAACCCAGTACTTC
CASTGDAGRTQYF
>NA|TRBJ2-1|NA|TRBV7-9
TGTGCCAGCAGCCTTAACAATGAGCAGTTCTTC
CASSLNNEQFF
>TRBD2|TRBJ2-7|NA|TRBV6-2/TRBV6-3
TGTGCCAGCAGTTACTCGGGACTAGCGGCCTACGAGCAGTACTTC
CASSYSGLAAYEQYF
>TRBD2|TRBJ2-1|NA|TRBV18
TGTGCCAGCGCCTATTCGGGAGGTAACAATGAGCAGTTCTTC
CASAYSGGNNEQFF
>TRBD1|TRBJ2-2|NA|TRBV5-4
TGTGCCAGCAGCGACGGGACAGGGGGCCGGACCGGGGAGCTGTTTTTT
CASSDGTGGRTGELFF
>NA|TRBJ1-3|NA|TRBV4-1
TGCGCCAGCAGCCAGGAATTAACAGGGACTGGAAACACCATATATTTT
CASSQELTGTGNTIYF
>TRBD2|TRBJ2-3|NA|TRBV11-3
TGTGCCAGCAGCGGGACTAGCGGGAGCCCAGATACGCAGTATTTT
CASSGTSGSPDTQYF
>NA|TRBJ1-6|NA|TRBV9
TGTGCCAGCAGCGTAGAAGTGGGAGGCGACCACTATAATTCACCCCTCCACTTT
CASSVEVGGDHYNSPLHF
>TRBD1|TRBJ2-5|NA|TRBV5-1
TGCGCCAGCAGCTTGAGTTTGACAGGGGAGCAGGAGACCCAGTACTTC
CASSLSLTGEQETQYF
>NA|TRBJ1-3|NA|TRBV6-5
TGTGCCAGCAGGCTACATAGAGGCTCTGGAAACACCATATATTTT
CASRLHRGSGNTIYF
>NA|TRBJ2-4|NA|TRBV27
TGTGCCAGCAGTTCCAGGGGCGGTTGGACCAAAAACATTCAGTACTTC
CASSSRGGWTKNIQYF
>NA|TRBJ1-2|NA|TRBV14
TGTGCCAGCAGCCTCCTCGGGGGATGGGATGGCTACACCTTC
CASSLLGGWDGYTF
>TRBD1|TRBJ2-6|NA|TRBV5-6
TGTGCCAGCTCGGGACAGGGAGCGGTTACTGGGGCCAACGTCCTGACTTTC
CASSGQGAVTGANVLTF
>NA|TRBJ2-7|few|TRBV14
TGTGCCAGCAGCCCGATTGCAGGGATGGCCTACGAGCAGTACTTC
CASSPIAGMAYEQYF